Shown below are 21 T cell receptor beta chains from a single sample sequenced in a study of blood T cell repertoires in COVID-19. Assay used: immunoSEQ multiplex PCR; TCRdb lists only in-frame clones, some missing. The sample lists about 160,000 clones, less than 85% seen once, with more than 6% in the top ten. The material sequenced was peripheral blood. The receptor source for this set is a woman between 40 and 55 years old with COVID-19, enrolled during active disease.

This rearrangement joins TRBV2 to TRBJ1-4, with D possibly TRBD1 on 6 matching bases. This CDR3 region has 15 residues. Germline loops: CDR1 SNHLY, CDR2 FYNNEI. Trimming stripped 10 bases from V and 0 bases from J, with 15 bases between. CDR3 sequence (DNA): TGTGCCACCCAATTGGGGACAACAACTAATGAAAAACTGTTTTTT. It is translated as CATQLGTTTNEKLFF.

The J gene is TRBJ1-1, the V gene TRBV27, with D possibly matching TRBD1 (6 bases). This CDR3 is 13 amino acids long. Germline loops: CDR1 MNHEY, CDR2 SMNVEV (reference sequence). V was shortened by 6 bases and J by 0 bases, with 8 bases between the two germline ends. CDR3 region: CASRNRVNTEAFF. CDR3 DNA sequence: TGTGCCAGCAGAAACAGGGTGAACACTGAAGCTTTCTTT.

V usage is TRBV18 and J usage is TRBJ2-3; 15 bases are a match to TRBD2. V trimming: 0 bases; J trimming: 4 bases; junction bases outside the gene matches: 5. CDR3 length: 18 amino acids. Per germline, CDR1 KGHSH and CDR2 LQKENI. CDR3 nucleotides: TGTGCCAGCTCACCACCGGGACTAGCGGGAGGTAGAGCAGATACGCAGTATTTT. This codes for CASSPPGLAGGRADTQYF.

The V and J genes are TRBV5-6 and TRBJ2-2; 8 nucleotides align to TRBD2. Per germline, CDR1 SGHDT and CDR2 YYEEEE. V shed 0 bases, J shed 3 bases, and the junction held 4 bases outside the gene matches. This CDR3 spans 16 amino acids. The CDR3 DNA sequence: TGTGCCAGCAGCTTGGCGGGGGGGCCAGACACCGGGGAGCTGTTTTTT. It is translated as CASSLAGGPDTGELFF.

This clone was observed once. The junction and the germline gene differ at one end; a read error may be behind it. The chain has TRBV7-8 and TRBJ2-5, with D possibly matching TRBD2 (7 bases). Germline loops: CDR1 SGHVS, CDR2 FQNEAQ. The CDR3 has 15 amino acids. CDR3 residues: CASNLRGGSVETQYF. The CDR3 coding sequence is TGTGCCAGCAACTTAAGGGGGGGTTCGGTAGAGACCCAGTACTTC.

V is TRBV30 and J is TRBJ2-5; TRBD1 agrees at 7 bases. J gave up 1 base and V 3 bases, and 11 bases lay outside the gene matches. This CDR3 is built from 16 residues. CDR1 is GTSNPN, CDR2 SVGIG, per germline (reference sequence). The DNA of the CDR3 is TGTGCCTGGAGGAGACGACAGGGATTGGGCCAAGAGACCCAGTACTTC. This codes for CAWRRRQGLGQETQYF.

CDR3 sequence: CASSQPGGGQPQHF. CDR3 DNA: TGCGCCAGCAGCCAACCAGGGGGCGGACAGCCCCAGCATTTT. V gene TRBV4-1 combines with J gene TRBJ1-5; 8 bases line up with TRBD1. The CDR3 runs 14 residues. Losses at the gene ends were 2 bases for V and 7 bases for J; bases not matched to a gene: 4. The germline gives CDR1 MGHRA, CDR2 YSYEKL.

The chain carries TRBV6-2 or TRBV6-3 and TRBJ1-6; D unresolved. The CDR3 sequence is 14 residues long. The V gene lost 0 bases and the J gene lost 7 bases, with 7 bases spanning the gap. Germline V gives CDR1 MNHEY, CDR2 SVGEGT. The CDR3 is CASSYSRINSPLHF. The CDR3 DNA reads TGTGCCAGCAGTTACTCGAGGATAAATTCACCCCTCCACTTT.

The chain employs TRBV2 and TRBJ1-4; D is perhaps TRBD1 (6 bases). The CDR3 totals 15 residues. V lost 8 bases and J 8 bases, leaving 21 bases between the germline ends. The germline gives CDR1 SNHLY, CDR2 FYNNEI. CDR3 coding DNA: TGTGCCAGCGTACGACAGGCAACGAAGCAGGAAAAACTGTTTTTT. It encodes CASVRQATKQEKLFF.

This clone was counted a few times. The chain uses TRBV2 and TRBJ2-1; 8 nucleotides align to TRBD2. CDR1 is SNHLY and CDR2 is FYNNEI in the germline V gene. The ends lost 6 bases at V and 4 bases at J; junction bases unmatched: 11. The CDR3 covers 16 residues. The CDR3 coding sequence is TGTGCCAGCAGGGGGTGGGGTAGCGGGGCATACAATGAGCAGTTCTTC. Its translation: CASRGWGSGAYNEQFF.

This clone came up a few times. J is TRBJ2-3 and V is TRBV9; 9 bases match TRBD2. This CDR3 comprises 17 residues. The V segment lost 4 bases and the J segment 8 bases; nucleotides outside the gene matches: 17. Germline values: CDR1 SGDLS, CDR2 YYNGEE. CDR3 nucleotide sequence: TGTGCCAGCAGCCCAGACGTAGCGGGGGCCCTTCTAGGTACGCAGTATTTT. Translating it yields CASSPDVAGALLGTQYF.

The chain recombines TRBV19 with TRBJ1-1; TRBD1 matches at 7 bases. Trimming removed 3 bases from V and 11 bases from J; junction bases left unmatched: 6. The germline gives CDR1 LNHDA, CDR2 SQIVND (reference sequence). This CDR3 is built from 12 residues. The CDR3 is CASSIGNRGAFF. Here the CDR3 DNA reads TGTGCCAGTAGTATCGGCAACAGGGGCGCTTTCTTT. The variable domain in full, with the rest retrieved from reference TRBV19 and TRBJ1-1, is DGGITQSPKYLFRKEGQNVTLSCEQNLNHDAMYWYRQDPGQGLRLIYYSQIVNDFQKGDIAEGYSVSREKKESFPLTVTSAQKNPTAFYLCASSIGNRGAFFGQGTRLTVV.

This chain connects TRBV19 to TRBJ2-1; D is ambiguous. There are 13 residues in the CDR3. Deletions cut 3 bases from V and 3 bases from J, with 6 bases between. Germline V gene sequence: CDR1 LNHDA, CDR2 SQIVND (reference sequence). CDR3 coding DNA: TGTGCCAGTAGTATGTCTTACTACAATGAGCAGTTCTTC. Its protein product is CASSMSYYNEQFF.

The rearrangement links TRBV4-2 to TRBJ1-5; unclear D gene. The CDR3 extends over 13 amino acids. V was pared by 1 base and J by 5 bases, with 6 bases between. Germline CDR1 is LGHNA and CDR2 is YNFKEQ. CDR3 DNA sequence: TGTGCCAGCAGCCAAGGCGGGGATCAGCCCCAGCATTTT. Translating it yields CASSQGGDQPQHF.

The J gene is TRBJ2-3, the V gene TRBV5-4; D not resolved. Germline values: CDR1 SGHNT, CDR2 YYREEE (reference sequence). The CDR3 is 14 amino acids. The ends were cut back, 4 bases at V and 1 base at J, with 10 bases in the middle. The CDR3 region is CASSLSLGTDTQYF. The CDR3 coding sequence is TGTGCCAGCAGCCTTAGTTTGGGCACAGATACGCAGTATTTT.

This clone has more than one count but fewer than ten. CDR3 amino acids: CAAGMEENTGELFF. The CDR3 bases are TGTGCAGCAGGAATGGAAGAGAACACCGGGGAGCTGTTTTTT. The gene calls are TRBV3-1 (or the pseudogene TRBV3-2) and TRBJ2-2; D remains ambiguous. Per germline, CDR1 LGHDT and CDR2 YNNKEL (reference sequence). The CDR3 runs 14 residues.

The count of this clone is one. The J gene is TRBJ2-3, the V gene TRBV7-3, with D possibly matching TRBD1 (5 bases). The germline V gene encodes CDR1 SGHTA and CDR2 FQGTGA. The CDR3 has 15 amino acids. Between the trimmed V and J ends, which lost 5 bases and 2 bases, there was a span of 14 bases. The CDR3 DNA reads TGTGCCAGCAGCCTCAGCAGGGTATCCACAGATACGCAGTATTTT. It encodes CASSLSRVSTDTQYF.

This chain links TRBV15 with TRBJ2-1; 8 positions match TRBD1. Germline CDR1 is LNHNV and CDR2 is YYDKDF (reference sequence). Germline trimming cut 8 bases from V and 8 bases from J; bases unmatched to any gene: 11. This CDR3 has 14 residues. This CDR3 reads CATVRDRLTDEQFF. CDR3 in DNA: TGTGCCACCGTTCGGGACAGGCTAACCGATGAGCAGTTCTTC.

The DNA of the CDR3 is TGTGCCAGCAGCTTGGGGGGGGGATTATACAATGAGCAGTTCTTC. Encoded protein: CASSLGGGLYNEQFF. J is TRBJ2-1 and V is TRBV5-4; 7 nucleotides line up with TRBD2. Germline trimming cut 0 bases from V and 4 bases from J; bases unmatched to any gene: 4. From germline, CDR1 is SGHNT and CDR2 YYREEE (reference sequence). This CDR3 contains 15 residues. Complete variable domain (other parts from reference TRBV5-4 and TRBJ2-1): ETGVTQSPTHLIKTRGQQVTLRCSSQSGHNTVSWYQQALGQGPQFIFQYYREEENGRGNFPPRFSGLQFPNYSSELNVNALELDDSALYLCASSLGGGLYNEQFFGPGTRLTVL.

The rearrangement uses TRBV6-6 and TRBJ2-1; 7 bases fit TRBD1. J lost 15 bases, V lost 2 bases, and 4 bases had no gene match. The CDR3 has 11 residues. Per the germline V gene, CDR1 is MNHNY and CDR2 is SVGAGI (reference sequence). The DNA of the CDR3 is TGTGCCAGCAGTTACGACAGGGTGTCGTTCTTC. Its translation is CASSYDRVSFF.

The chain recombines TRBV2 with TRBJ1-1, with D hard to call. Trimming took 7 bases from V and 0 from J, leaving 9 bases between them. The CDR3 has 13 amino acids. In germline, CDR1 is SNHLY, CDR2 FYNNEI. This CDR3 reads CASIIELNTEAFF. In nucleotides, the CDR3 is TGTGCCAGCATAATTGAGTTGAACACTGAAGCTTTCTTT.